This TCR beta chain was sequenced in a study of cytomegalovirus exposure and HLA in healthy donors. Germline CDR1 is SGHRS and CDR2 is YFSETQ. With 0 bases clipped from V and 4 bases from J, the junction kept 5 bases outside the gene matches. The CDR3 extends over 15 amino acids. Amplification used 60 Vbeta primers and 13 Jbeta primers. Clones were read by immunoSEQ multiplex PCR, and TCRdb kept only the in-frame ones, dropping some. This table holds approximately 120,000 clones, around four fifths found once. The chain carries TRBV5-1 and TRBJ2-7; 9 bases align to TRBD2. The sequence came from a woman in her 40s in good health and CMV-seropositive. The source material was PBMCs. Written as DNA, the CDR3 is TGCGCCAGCAGCTTGGAGAGCGGGAGGTTTTACGAGCAGTACTTC. This gives the protein CASSLESGRFYEQYF.